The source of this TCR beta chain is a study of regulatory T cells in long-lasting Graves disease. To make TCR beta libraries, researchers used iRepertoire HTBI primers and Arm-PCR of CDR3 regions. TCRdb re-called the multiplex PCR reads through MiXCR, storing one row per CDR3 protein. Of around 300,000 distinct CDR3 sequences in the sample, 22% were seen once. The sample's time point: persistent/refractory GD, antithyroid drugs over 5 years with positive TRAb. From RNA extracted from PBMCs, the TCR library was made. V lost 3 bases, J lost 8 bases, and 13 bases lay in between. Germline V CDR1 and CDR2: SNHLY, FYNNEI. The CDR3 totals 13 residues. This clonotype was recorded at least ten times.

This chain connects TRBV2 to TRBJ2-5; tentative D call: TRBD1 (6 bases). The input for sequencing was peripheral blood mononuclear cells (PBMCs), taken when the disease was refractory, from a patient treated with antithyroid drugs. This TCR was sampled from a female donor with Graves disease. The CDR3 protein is CASSEDSTITQYF. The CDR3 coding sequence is TGTGCCAGCAGTGAGGACAGCACGATAACCCAGTACTTC. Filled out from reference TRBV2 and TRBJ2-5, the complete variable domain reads EPEVTQTPSHQVTQMGQEVILRCVPISNHLYFYWYRQILGQKVEFLVSFYNNEISEKSEIFDDQFSVERPDGSNFTLKIRSTKLEDSAMYFCASSEDSTITQYFGPGTRLLVL.